The 29 T cell receptor beta chains reported below all come from one sample, sequenced in a study of cytomegalovirus exposure and HLA in healthy donors. Primers: 60 Vbeta forward and 13 Jbeta reverse. Sequencing was performed with immunoSEQ multiplex PCR; in TCRdb, only in-frame clones are kept and a portion is missing. The sample records 150,000 to 200,000 clones, approximately 12% being singletons. The sequenced material came from PBMCs. The receptors were gathered from a man aged 50 or older in good health and CMV-seropositive.

The chain carries TRBV15 and TRBJ1-6; D is undetermined. This CDR3 contains 13 residues. The V gene lost 1 base and the J gene lost 5 bases, with 3 bases spanning the gap. Germline V gene data show CDR1 as LNHNV and CDR2 as YYDKDF (reference sequence). The CDR3 protein is CATSRANNSPLHF. CDR3 DNA sequence: TGTGCCACCAGCAGAGCAAATAATTCACCCCTCCACTTT. The variable domain in full, with the rest retrieved from reference TRBV15 and TRBJ1-6, is DAMVIQNPRYQVTQFGKPVTLSCSQTLNHNVMYWYQQKSSQAPKLLFHYYDKDFNNEADTPDNFQSRRPNTSFCFLDIRSPGLGDTAMYLCATSRANNSPLHFGNGTRLTVT.

The chain uses TRBV29-1 and TRBJ1-1; 7 nucleotides match TRBD1. With V trimmed by 5 bases and J by 5 bases, 8 bases remained unmatched. CDR1 SQVTM and CDR2 ANQGSEA come from the germline V gene. CDR3 length: 13 amino acids. As DNA, the CDR3 is TGCAGCGTTAGACAGGGAAGGGGAACTGAAGCTTTCTTT. It specifies CSVRQGRGTEAFF.

The gene calls are TRBV2 and TRBJ2-5, with D possibly being TRBD1 (5 bases). The CDR3 length is 14 residues. The V and J ends lost 7 bases and 1 base respectively, with 13 bases between them. Germline lookup yields CDR1 SNHLY and CDR2 FYNNEI. Written as DNA, the CDR3 is TGTGCCAGCAAGGCGACAGTTTTCCAAGAGACCCAGTACTTC. Encoded protein: CASKATVFQETQYF.

This chain joins TRBV10-2 and TRBJ1-2, with D possibly matching TRBD1 (6 bases). The germline V gene has CDR1 WSHSY and CDR2 SAAADI. The CDR3 extends over 16 amino acids. The V gene lost 0 bases and the J gene lost 5 bases, with 16 bases spanning the gap. As DNA, the CDR3 is TGCGCCAGCAGTGAGTCAGGGACACCGGGTTTATATGGCTACACCTTC. It translates to CASSESGTPGLYGYTF.

V and J are TRBV11-3 and TRBJ2-7, with 8 bases fitting TRBD2. In germline, CDR1 is SGHNT, CDR2 YENEEA. The CDR3 runs to 14 residues. J was trimmed by 2 bases and V by 5 bases; bases with no gene match: 5. CDR3: CASSTLAGPYEQYF. For the CDR3, the DNA is TGTGCCAGCAGCACCTTAGCGGGACCCTACGAGCAGTACTTC.

This clone occurred a few times. This chain uses TRBV10-3 with TRBJ1-2; D gene unclear. Looked up from germline, CDR1 is ENHRY and CDR2 is SYGVKD. The CDR3 runs 11 residues. V lost 3 bases, J lost 4 bases, and 3 bases lay in between. The CDR3 coding sequence is TGTGCCATCAGTGACGGCTATGGCTACACCTTC. This translates into CAISDGYGYTF.

This clone has more than one count but fewer than ten. The rearrangement links TRBV5-4 to TRBJ2-5; 7 nucleotides match TRBD2. Per the germline V gene, CDR1 is SGHNT and CDR2 is YYREEE (reference sequence). Trimming removed 1 base from V and 2 bases from J; junction bases left unmatched: 8. The CDR3 is 16 amino acids. CDR3 sequence: CASSLFGGGLQETQYF. CDR3 nucleotide sequence: TGTGCCAGCAGCTTGTTCGGCGGGGGACTACAAGAGACCCAGTACTTC.

Of note for this clone: The same CDR3 arises from other DNA sequences in this sample as well. This chain joins TRBV19 and TRBJ1-1, with 7 nucleotides matching TRBD1. The V segment lost 10 bases and the J segment 1 base; nucleotides outside the gene matches: 3. The CDR3 covers 12 residues. Germline V gene lookup returns CDR1 LNHDA and CDR2 SQIVND (reference sequence). The CDR3 sequence is CATGQRNTEAFF. CDR3 nucleotides: TGTGCCACGGGACAGAGGAACACTGAAGCTTTCTTT.

This clone was counted between two and nine times. The chain joins TRBV2 to TRBJ2-5, with 7 bases that match TRBD2. Germline loops: CDR1 SNHLY, CDR2 FYNNEI. The CDR3 extends over 14 amino acids. J gave up 5 bases and V 7 bases, and 10 bases lay outside the gene matches. CDR3 amino acids: CASTGGGGHETQYF. CDR3 DNA: TGTGCCAGCACCGGCGGGGGAGGGCATGAGACCCAGTACTTC.

The V and J genes are TRBV29-1 and TRBJ2-1; the match to TRBD2 covers 7 bases. The V gene end was trimmed by 4 bases and the J gene end by 0 bases; junction bases not matched to a gene: 6. From germline, CDR1 is SQVTM and CDR2 ANQGSEA. The CDR3 runs 15 residues. DNA of the CDR3: TGCAGCGTTGCCCGGGGAGGGAGCTCCTACAATGAGCAGTTCTTC. Translating it yields CSVARGGSSYNEQFF.

The sample holds a few counts of this clone. As DNA, the CDR3 is TGTGCCAGCAGTTTCACTCTTAACCAAGAGACCCAGTACTTC. It specifies CASSFTLNQETQYF. The chain recombines TRBV27 with TRBJ2-5; D unclear. The CDR3 runs to 14 residues. Germline values: CDR1 MNHEY, CDR2 SMNVEV (reference sequence). The V and J ends lost 3 bases and 0 bases respectively, with 8 bases between them.

J is TRBJ2-5 and V is TRBV5-4; 7 bases agree with TRBD1. The CDR3 totals 15 residues. J was trimmed by 5 bases and V by 3 bases; bases with no gene match: 10. Germline values: CDR1 SGHNT, CDR2 YYREEE (reference sequence). DNA of the CDR3: TGTGCCAGCAGCTCCCCGGGACAGAGGTCGGAGACCCAGTACTTC. This gives the protein CASSSPGQRSETQYF.

This clone was found a few times. The chain is built from TRBV9 and TRBJ2-1; 9 nucleotides line up with TRBD1. The J segment lost 5 bases and the V segment lost 4 bases, leaving 7 bases of the junction unmatched. The germline CDR1 and CDR2 sequences are SGDLS and YYNGEE. This CDR3 region has 15 residues. Here the CDR3 reads CASSLTGTGNNEQFF. CDR3 DNA sequence: TGTGCCAGCAGCTTAACCGGGACAGGGAACAATGAGCAGTTCTTC. Together with reference TRBV9 and TRBJ2-1, the CDR3 gives the full variable domain: DSGVTQTPKHLITATGQRVTLRCSPRSGDLSVYWYQQSLDQGLQFLIQYYNGEERAKGNILERFSAQQFPDLHSELNLSSLELGDSALYFCASSLTGTGNNEQFFGPGTRLTVL.

This clone was detected only a few times. V gene TRBV9 combines with J gene TRBJ2-4; maybe TRBD2 (7 bases). The germline V gene encodes CDR1 SGDLS and CDR2 YYNGEE. Deletions cut 4 bases from V and 0 bases from J, with 17 bases between. This CDR3 comprises 17 residues. CDR3 protein: CASSPQGGDLAKNIQYF. As DNA, the CDR3 is TGTGCCAGCAGCCCACAGGGAGGGGACCTAGCCAAAAACATTCAGTACTTC.

In its sample, this clone was seen a few times. The chain joins TRBV2 to TRBJ2-3, with TRBD2 identical over 9 bases. The germline V gene has CDR1 SNHLY and CDR2 FYNNEI. The CDR3 sequence is 14 residues long. V dropped 6 bases and J dropped 3; count of bases not matched to a gene: 4. CDR3 in DNA: TGTGCCAGCAGGAAAAGCGGGGGGACAGATACGCAGTATTTT. This translates into CASRKSGGTDTQYF.

On this clone itself: At the DNA level, this CDR3 is encoded by other sequences in the same sample as well. The rearrangement joins TRBV5-4 to TRBJ2-3, with 8 bases that match TRBD1. The CDR3 runs 14 residues. Germline V gene sequence: CDR1 SGHNT, CDR2 YYREEE (reference sequence). V dropped 3 bases and J dropped 3; count of bases not matched to a gene: 3. Here the CDR3 DNA reads TGTGCCAGCAGCTCCAGACAGGGGACAGATACGCAGTATTTT. Its protein is CASSSRQGTDTQYF.

The chain employs TRBV7-3 and TRBJ1-6, with TRBD1 matching over 11 bases. V shed 4 bases and J 8 bases; nucleotides not matched to a gene: 4. This CDR3 comprises 15 residues. Germline assignment: CDR1 SGHTA and CDR2 FQGTGA. DNA of the CDR3: TGTGCCAGCAGCTCGGGACAGGGGGTTTATTCACCCCTCCACTTT. Residues: CASSSGQGVYSPLHF.

V is TRBV6-1 and J is TRBJ1-2; 11 bases agree with TRBD1. From germline, CDR1 is MNHNS and CDR2 SASEGT. Trimming cost V 4 bases and J 2 bases; bases outside gene matches: 3. The CDR3 extends over 15 amino acids. CDR3 sequence (DNA): TGTGCCAGCAGTGTCCGGACAGGGGGCAACTATGGCTACACCTTC. Amino acids: CASSVRTGGNYGYTF.

The table lists this clone with a few counts. This rearrangement joins TRBV5-4 to TRBJ2-7; 12 positions match TRBD2. This CDR3 region has 17 residues. The junction had 13 bases not matched to a gene; V was cut back by 4 bases and J by 5 bases. CDR1 and CDR2 from the germline V gene are SGHNT and YYREEE (reference sequence). DNA for the CDR3: TGTGCCAGCAGCCCGAGGCCCCCTCTAGCGGGGGGGAACGAGCAGTACTTC. Its protein is CASSPRPPLAGGNEQYF.

About this clone itself: Other DNA sequences within the sample encode an identical CDR3. The rearrangement joins TRBV6-6 to TRBJ2-3, with 12 bases that match TRBD2. The CDR3 has 14 residues. Germline CDR1 is MNHNY and CDR2 is SVGAGI (reference sequence). With 6 bases clipped from V and 5 bases from J, the junction kept 3 bases outside the gene matches. The CDR3 protein is CASSWGLAGDTQYF. The CDR3 nucleotides are TGTGCCAGCAGCTGGGGACTAGCGGGAGATACGCAGTATTTT.

This CDR3 is CSVTDRGGPGELFF. The CDR3 DNA is TGCAGCGTAACGGACAGGGGGGGCCCCGGGGAGCTGTTTTTT. The chain uses TRBV29-1 and TRBJ2-2, with TRBD1 matching 10 bases. The CDR3 covers 14 residues. Germline V gene sequence: CDR1 SQVTM, CDR2 ANQGSEA. Losses at the gene ends were 6 bases for V and 6 bases for J; bases not matched to a gene: 7.

This clone was detected a few times. The chain has TRBV12-5 and TRBJ2-1; the D gene is possibly TRBD2 (6 bases). The V and J ends lost 5 bases and 7 bases respectively, with 12 bases between them. This CDR3 is 13 amino acids long. Per the germline V gene, CDR1 is LGHNT and CDR2 is FRNRAP. The CDR3 loop reads CASGPRGLNEQFF. In DNA, the CDR3 is TGTGCTAGTGGTCCCCGGGGACTGAATGAGCAGTTCTTC.

This clone was detected a few times. The J gene is TRBJ1-1, the V gene TRBV11-3; D not certain. The germline V gene encodes CDR1 SGHNT and CDR2 YENEEA. The CDR3 is made up of 12 amino acids. Trimming stripped 5 bases from V and 1 base from J, with 5 bases between. CDR3 DNA sequence: TGTGCCAGCAGCCTATGGAACACTGAAGCTTTCTTT. It encodes CASSLWNTEAFF.

The genes are TRBV27 and TRBJ2-3, with 9 bases fitting TRBD1. This CDR3 spans 17 amino acids. Germline V gene lookup returns CDR1 MNHEY and CDR2 SMNVEV (reference sequence). V lost 6 bases, J lost 6 bases, and 16 bases stayed unmatched. CDR3 nucleotides: TGTGCCAGCAGACGTTCGGGACAGGGAAAATTGTTTGATACGCAGTATTTT. Amino acid sequence: CASRRSGQGKLFDTQYF.

The rearrangement joins TRBV5-6 to TRBJ2-2, with a possible D match to TRBD2 (6 bases). This CDR3 is built from 15 residues. The germline CDR1 and CDR2 sequences are SGHDT and YYEEEE. V lost 4 bases and J 7 bases, leaving 17 bases between the germline ends. The CDR3 loop is CASSKTGREVGELFF. The CDR3 DNA reads TGTGCCAGCAGCAAAACGGGCAGGGAGGTCGGGGAGCTGTTTTTT.

This clone appeared a few times. CDR3 bases: TGTGCCATCAGGGACCCTAGCCCCTTGAACACTGAAGCTTTCTTT. Its translation: CAIRDPSPLNTEAFF. The chain carries TRBV10-3 and TRBJ1-1; D remains ambiguous. The CDR3 runs 15 residues. Per the germline V gene, CDR1 is ENHRY and CDR2 is SYGVKD. With 6 bases removed from V and 0 bases from J, the gap between germline ends came to 14 bases.

The chain combines TRBV27 with TRBJ1-1; D is uncertain. Between the trimmed V and J ends, which lost 5 bases and 5 bases, there was a span of 18 bases. The CDR3 extends over 15 amino acids. Germline V CDR1 and CDR2: MNHEY, SMNVEV (reference sequence). CDR3 amino acids: CASSHPRRPGTEAFF. In DNA, the CDR3 is TGTGCCAGCAGTCACCCACGGAGGCCGGGAACTGAAGCTTTCTTT.

The gene calls are TRBV11-3 and TRBJ1-3; 12 bases align to TRBD1. The CDR3 totals 16 residues. The germline V gene has CDR1 SGHNT and CDR2 YENEEA. Germline trimming cut 4 bases from V and 8 bases from J; bases unmatched to any gene: 9. CDR3 DNA: TGTGCCAGCAGCTCGGGGACAGGGGGCAGCTATGACACCATATATTTT. Protein product: CASSSGTGGSYDTIYF. Based on the CDR3 plus reference TRBV11-3 and TRBJ1-3, the full variable domain is EAGVVQSPRYKIIEKKQPVAFWCNPISGHNTLYWYLQNLGQGPELLIRYENEEAVDDSQLPKDRFSAERLKGVDSTLKIQPAELGDSAVYLCASSSGTGGSYDTIYFGEGSWLTVV.

This chain joins TRBV4-3 and TRBJ1-3, with unresolved D. In germline, CDR1 is LGHNA, CDR2 YSLEER. The CDR3 is 14 amino acids. V lost 0 bases and J lost 4, with 7 bases in between. The DNA for the CDR3 is TGCGCCAGCAGCCAAGAGGCAATGGGAAACACCATATATTTT. Amino acid sequence: CASSQEAMGNTIYF.